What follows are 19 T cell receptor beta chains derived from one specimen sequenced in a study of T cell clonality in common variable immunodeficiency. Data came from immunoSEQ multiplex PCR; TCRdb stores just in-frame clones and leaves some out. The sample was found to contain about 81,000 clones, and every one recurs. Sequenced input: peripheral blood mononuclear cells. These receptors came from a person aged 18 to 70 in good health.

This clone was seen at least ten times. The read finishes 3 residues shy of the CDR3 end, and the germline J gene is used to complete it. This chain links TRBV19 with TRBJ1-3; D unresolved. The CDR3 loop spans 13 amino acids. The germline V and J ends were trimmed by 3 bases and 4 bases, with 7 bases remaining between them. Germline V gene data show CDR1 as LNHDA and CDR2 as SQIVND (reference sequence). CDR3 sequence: CASSIVAGNTIYF. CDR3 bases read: TGTGCCAGTAGTATTGTGGCAGGAAACACC.

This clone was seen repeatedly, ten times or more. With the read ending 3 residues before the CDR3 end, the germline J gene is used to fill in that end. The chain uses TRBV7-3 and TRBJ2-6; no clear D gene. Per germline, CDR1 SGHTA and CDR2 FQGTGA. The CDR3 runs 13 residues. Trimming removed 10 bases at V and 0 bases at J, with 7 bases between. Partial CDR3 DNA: TGTGCCACCACATTCTCTGGGGCCAACGTC. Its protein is CATTFSGANV. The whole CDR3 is CATTFSGANVLTF.

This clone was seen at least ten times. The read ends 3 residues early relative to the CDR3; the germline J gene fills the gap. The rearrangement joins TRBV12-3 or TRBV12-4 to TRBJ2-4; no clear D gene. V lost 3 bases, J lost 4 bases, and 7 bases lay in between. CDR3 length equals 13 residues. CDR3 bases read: TGTGCCAGCAGTTTGGGCCGGAAAAACATT. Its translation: CASSLGRKNI. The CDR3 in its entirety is CASSLGRKNIQYF.

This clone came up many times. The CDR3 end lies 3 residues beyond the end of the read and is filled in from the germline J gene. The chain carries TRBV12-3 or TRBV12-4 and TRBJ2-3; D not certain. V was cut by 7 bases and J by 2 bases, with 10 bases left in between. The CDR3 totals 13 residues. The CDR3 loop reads CASTPRDTDTQYF. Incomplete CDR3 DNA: TGTGCCAGCACGCCCAGAGACACAGATACG.

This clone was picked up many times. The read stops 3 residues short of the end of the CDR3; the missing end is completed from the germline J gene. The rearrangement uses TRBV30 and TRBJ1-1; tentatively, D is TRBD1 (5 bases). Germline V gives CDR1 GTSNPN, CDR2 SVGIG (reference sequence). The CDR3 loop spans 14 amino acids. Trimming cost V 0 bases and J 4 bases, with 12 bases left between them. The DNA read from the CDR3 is TGTGCCTGGAGTGTTTGGGGCGCGAGCACTGAA. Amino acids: CAWSVWGASTE. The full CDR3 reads CAWSVWGASTEAFF.

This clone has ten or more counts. The CDR3 bases that were read are TGTGCCAGCTTGTTAAAGCCGAACACTGAA. This translates into CASLLKPNTE. The full-length CDR3 reads as CASLLKPNTEAFF. V is TRBV18 and J is TRBJ1-1; no firm D call. The CDR3 end falls 3 residues outside the read, so it is completed with the germline J gene. The CDR3 covers 13 residues. Germline loops: CDR1 KGHSH, CDR2 LQKENI. V lost 7 bases and J 1 base, leaving 10 bases between the germline ends.

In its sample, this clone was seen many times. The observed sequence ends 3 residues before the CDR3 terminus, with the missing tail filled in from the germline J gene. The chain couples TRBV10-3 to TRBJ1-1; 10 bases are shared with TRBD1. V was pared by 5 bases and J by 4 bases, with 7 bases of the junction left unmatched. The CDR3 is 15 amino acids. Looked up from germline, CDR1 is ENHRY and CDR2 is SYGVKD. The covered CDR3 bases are TGTGCCATCAGTCCCGGGACAGGGGCTATCACTGAA. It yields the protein CAISPGTGAITE. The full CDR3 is CAISPGTGAITEAFF.

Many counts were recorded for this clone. CDR3 loop: CASSPFGYEQYF. The sequenced part of the CDR3 DNA is TGCGCCAGCAGCCCATTCGGCTACGAG. The rearrangement uses TRBV4-1 and TRBJ2-7, with no clear D. The read falls 3 residues short of the CDR3 end, and the missing part is taken from the germline J gene. Trimming pared 4 bases from V and 3 bases from J, leaving 7 bases between. The CDR3 extends over 12 amino acids. From germline, CDR1 is MGHRA and CDR2 YSYEKL.

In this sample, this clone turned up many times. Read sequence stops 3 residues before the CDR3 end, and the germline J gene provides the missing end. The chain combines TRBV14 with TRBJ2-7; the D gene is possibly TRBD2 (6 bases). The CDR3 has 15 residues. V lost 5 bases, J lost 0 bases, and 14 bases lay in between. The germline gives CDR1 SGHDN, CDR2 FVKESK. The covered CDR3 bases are TGTGCCAGCAGCGCGGGACTCTTGAGCTCCTACGAG. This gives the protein CASSAGLLSSYE. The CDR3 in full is CASSAGLLSSYEQYF.

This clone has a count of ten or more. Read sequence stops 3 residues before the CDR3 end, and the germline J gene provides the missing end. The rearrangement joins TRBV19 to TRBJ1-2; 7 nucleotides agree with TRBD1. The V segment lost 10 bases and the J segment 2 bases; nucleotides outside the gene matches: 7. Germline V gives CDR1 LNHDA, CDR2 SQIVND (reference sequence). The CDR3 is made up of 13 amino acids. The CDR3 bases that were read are TGTGCCATCAAACCGACAGGGAACTATGGC. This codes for CAIKPTGNYG. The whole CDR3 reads CAIKPTGNYGYTF.

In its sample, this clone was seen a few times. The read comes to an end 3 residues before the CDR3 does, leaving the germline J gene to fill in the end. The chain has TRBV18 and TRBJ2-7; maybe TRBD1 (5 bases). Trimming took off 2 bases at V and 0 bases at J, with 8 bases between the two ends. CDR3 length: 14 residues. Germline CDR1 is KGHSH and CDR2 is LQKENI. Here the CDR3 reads CASSPATDSYEQYF. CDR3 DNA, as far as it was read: TGTGCCAGCTCACCAGCGACAGACTCCTACGAG.

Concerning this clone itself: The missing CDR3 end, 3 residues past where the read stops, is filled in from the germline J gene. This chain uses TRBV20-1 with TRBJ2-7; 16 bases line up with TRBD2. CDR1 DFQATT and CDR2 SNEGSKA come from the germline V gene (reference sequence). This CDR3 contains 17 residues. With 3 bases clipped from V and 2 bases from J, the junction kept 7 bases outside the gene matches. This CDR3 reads CSARGGLAGGGAYEQYF. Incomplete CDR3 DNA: TGCAGTGCTAGGGGGGGACTAGCGGGAGGGGGGGCCTACGAG.

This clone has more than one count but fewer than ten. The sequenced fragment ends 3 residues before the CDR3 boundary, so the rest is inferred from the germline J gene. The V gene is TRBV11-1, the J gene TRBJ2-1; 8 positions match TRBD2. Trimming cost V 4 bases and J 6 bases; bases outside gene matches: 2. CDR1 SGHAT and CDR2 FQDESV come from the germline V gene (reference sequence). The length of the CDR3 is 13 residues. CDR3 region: CASSWTSFNEQFF. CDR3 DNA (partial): TGTGCCAGCAGCTGGACTAGCTTCAATGAG.

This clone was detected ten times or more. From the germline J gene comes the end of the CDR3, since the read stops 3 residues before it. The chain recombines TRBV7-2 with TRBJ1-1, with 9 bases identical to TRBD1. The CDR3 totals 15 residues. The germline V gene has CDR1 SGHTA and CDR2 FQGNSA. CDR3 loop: CASSSNWGQGSKAFF. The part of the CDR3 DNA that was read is TGTGCCAGCAGCAGCAACTGGGGACAGGGTTCAAAA.

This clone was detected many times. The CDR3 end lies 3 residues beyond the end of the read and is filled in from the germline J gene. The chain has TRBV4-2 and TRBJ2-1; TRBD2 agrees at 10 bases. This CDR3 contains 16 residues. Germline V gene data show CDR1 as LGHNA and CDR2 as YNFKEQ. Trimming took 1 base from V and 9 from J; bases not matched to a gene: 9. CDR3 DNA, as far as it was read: TGTGCCAGCAGCCAAGGTCCGAGGACTAGCGGCGGTGAG. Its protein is CASSQGPRTSGGE. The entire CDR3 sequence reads CASSQGPRTSGGEQFF.

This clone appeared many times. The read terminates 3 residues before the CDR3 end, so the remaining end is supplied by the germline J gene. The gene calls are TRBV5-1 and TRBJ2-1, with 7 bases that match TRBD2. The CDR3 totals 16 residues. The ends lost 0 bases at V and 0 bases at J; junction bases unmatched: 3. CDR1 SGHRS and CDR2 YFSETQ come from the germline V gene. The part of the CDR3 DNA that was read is TGCGCCAGCAGCTTGGTAGCGGGCCGCTCCTACAATGAG. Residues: CASSLVAGRSYNE. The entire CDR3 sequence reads CASSLVAGRSYNEQFF.

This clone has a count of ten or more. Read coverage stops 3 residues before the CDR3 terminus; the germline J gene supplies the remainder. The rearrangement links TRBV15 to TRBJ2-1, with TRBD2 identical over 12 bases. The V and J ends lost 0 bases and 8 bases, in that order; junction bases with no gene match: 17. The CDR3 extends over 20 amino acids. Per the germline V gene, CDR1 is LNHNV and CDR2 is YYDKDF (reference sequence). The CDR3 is CATSRDPASGRASKSHEQFF. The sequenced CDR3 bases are TGTGCCACCAGCAGAGATCCCGCTAGCGGGAGGGCCTCGAAAAGCCATGAG.

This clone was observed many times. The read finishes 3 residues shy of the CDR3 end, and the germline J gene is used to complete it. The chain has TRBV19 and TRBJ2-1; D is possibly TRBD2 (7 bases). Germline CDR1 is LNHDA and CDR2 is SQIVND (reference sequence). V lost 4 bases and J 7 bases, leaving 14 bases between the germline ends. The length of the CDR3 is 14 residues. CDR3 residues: CASSNPGGLNEQFF. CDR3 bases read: TGTGCCAGTAGTAACCCCGGGGGGCTGAATGAG.

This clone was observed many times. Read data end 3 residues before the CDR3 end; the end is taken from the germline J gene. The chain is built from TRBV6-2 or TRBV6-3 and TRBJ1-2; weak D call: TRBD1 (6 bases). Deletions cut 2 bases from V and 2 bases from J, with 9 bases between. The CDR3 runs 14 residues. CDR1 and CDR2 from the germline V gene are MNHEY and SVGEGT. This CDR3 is CASSYPGTNYGYTF. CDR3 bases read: TGTGCCAGCAGTTACCCCGGGACAAACTATGGC.